The next 30 T cell receptor beta chains were all read from a single sample in a study of T cell repertoires in cytomegalovirus infection. The antigens of these receptors remain unknown. TCRdb itself ran the reads through MiXCR, one entry per CDR3 protein. This sample has roughly 350,000 distinct CDR3 sequences, with roughly a third found just once. The input for sequencing was cultured PBMCs, taken from culture after CMV antigen stimulation. Receptors were obtained from a human donor in good health (CMV status not recorded). Some clones in this sample may be carry-over from other donors' samples.

Only a few counts were recorded for this clonotype. The chain combines TRBV6-5 with TRBJ1-5; a possible D gene is TRBD1 (6 bases). V lost 5 bases, J lost 0 bases, and 17 bases lay in between. The CDR3 loop spans 17 amino acids. Germline V gives CDR1 MNHEY, CDR2 SVGAGI. The CDR3 loop reads CASSLALGTNSNQPQHF. CDR3 bases: TGTGCCAGCAGTCTGGCCCTTGGGACAAATAGCAATCAGCCCCAGCATTTT.

The CDR3 is CASSPMGGLRGYTF. The CDR3 DNA is TGTGCCAGCAGCCCGATGGGGGGGTTGCGAGGCTACACCTTC. The chain has TRBV7-3 and TRBJ1-2; possibly TRBD1 for D (5 bases). CDR3 length: 14 residues. Germline CDR1 is SGHTA and CDR2 is FQGTGA. Trimming left V 5 bases short and J 8 bases short, with 18 bases between.

This clonotype was counted many times. The V and J genes are TRBV28 and TRBJ1-5, with 12 bases that match TRBD1. The junction had 2 bases not matched to a gene; V was cut back by 6 bases and J by 5 bases. Germline CDR1 and CDR2: MDHEN and SYDVKM. The CDR3 runs 14 residues. In DNA form, the CDR3 reads TGTGCCAGCAGCCGGGACAGGGGGCATCAGCCCCAGCATTTT. Translation: CASSRDRGHQPQHF.

The chain carries TRBV7-9 and TRBJ2-3; TRBD2 aligns across 10 bases. The germline CDR1 and CDR2 sequences are SEHNR and FQNEAQ (reference sequence). This CDR3 region has 15 residues. V lost 6 bases and J lost 1; bases outside the gene matches: 4. The CDR3 DNA reads TGTGCCAGCAGTACTACTAGCGGGGGCACAGATACGCAGTATTTT. This codes for CASSTTSGGTDTQYF.

This clonotype was picked up a small number of times. The chain is built from TRBV7-2 and TRBJ1-6; TRBD1 matches at 9 bases. This CDR3 region has 15 residues. V was pared by 5 bases and J by 7 bases, with 6 bases of the junction left unmatched. Germline V CDR1 and CDR2: SGHTA, FQGNSA. The CDR3, as DNA: TGTGCCAGCAGCCCATGGACAGGGGTGAATTCACCCCTCCACTTT. The encoded protein is CASSPWTGVNSPLHF.

The V and J genes are TRBV7-2 and TRBJ2-1; 8 positions match TRBD1. The V gene end was trimmed by 1 base and the J gene end by 12 bases; junction bases not matched to a gene: 5. Germline CDR1 and CDR2: SGHTA and FQGNSA. CDR3 length: 13 amino acids. This CDR3 is CASSLDGQGGQFF. In DNA, the CDR3 is TGTGCCAGCAGCTTAGATGGACAGGGAGGGCAGTTCTTC.

This clonotype was found a few times. V gene TRBV28 combines with J gene TRBJ1-1, with a tentative D call TRBD1 (6 bases). This CDR3 contains 12 residues. The germline V gene has CDR1 MDHEN and CDR2 SYDVKM. V lost 7 bases, J lost 4 bases, and 10 bases lay in between. The CDR3 bases are TGTGCCAGCACCACAGGGTTCACTGAAGCTTTCTTT. It translates to CASTTGFTEAFF.

The rearrangement uses TRBV15 and TRBJ2-5; tentatively, D is TRBD2 (6 bases). Trimming shortened V by 0 bases and J by 2 bases, and 10 bases separated the two germline ends. The germline CDR1 and CDR2 sequences are LNHNV and YYDKDF (reference sequence). This CDR3 spans 15 amino acids. The CDR3 protein is CATSRDKGLQETQYF. CDR3 sequence (DNA): TGTGCCACCAGCAGAGATAAGGGACTTCAAGAGACCCAGTACTTC.

This sequence joins TRBV7-7 and TRBJ2-1; D is ambiguous. The CDR3 has 15 amino acids. CDR1 is SSHAT, CDR2 FNYEAQ, per germline (reference sequence). Trimming took off 2 bases at V and 0 bases at J, with 8 bases between the two ends. CDR3 in amino acids: CASSLNRNSYNEQFF. The DNA of the CDR3 is TGTGCCAGCAGCTTAAACAGAAACTCCTACAATGAGCAGTTCTTC.

The chain recombines TRBV7-2 with TRBJ2-3; 12 positions match TRBD2. V trimming: 8 bases; J trimming: 3 bases; junction bases outside the gene matches: 6. The length of the CDR3 is 15 residues. Germline CDR1 reads SGHTA; CDR2 reads FQGNSA. CDR3 nucleotide sequence: TGTGCCAGCGGGGGACTAGCGGGCCTAACAGATACGCAGTATTTT. This codes for CASGGLAGLTDTQYF.

The V call is TRBV11-2, the J call TRBJ2-7; 9 bases agree with TRBD2. This CDR3 region has 14 residues. From germline, CDR1 is SGHAT and CDR2 FQNNGV. Trimming took 1 base from V and 5 from J; bases not matched to a gene: 3. As DNA, the CDR3 is TGTGCCAGCAGCTTAGTAGCGGGAGTTGACGAGCAGTACGTC. Its translation is CASSLVAGVDEQYV.

The chain links TRBV4-1 to TRBJ2-7; no definite D call. CDR3 size: 14 residues. From germline, CDR1 is MGHRA and CDR2 YSYEKL. Trimming left V 0 bases short and J 5 bases short, with 11 bases between. CDR3 nucleotides: TGCGCCAGCAGCCAAGATCGAAGAATGGACGAGCAGTACTTC. Translated, it gives CASSQDRRMDEQYF.

The CDR3 loop is CAISELLAGKGNEQFF. The DNA for the CDR3 is TGTGCCATCAGTGAATTACTAGCGGGAAAGGGAAATGAGCAGTTCTTC. V and J are TRBV10-3 and TRBJ2-1; 10 bases fit TRBD2. The germline V gene encodes CDR1 ENHRY and CDR2 SYGVKD. The CDR3 contains 16 residues. Germline trimming cut 3 bases from V and 7 bases from J; bases unmatched to any gene: 9.

The chain employs TRBV7-9 and TRBJ1-3, with 8 positions matching TRBD1. Germline CDR1 is SEHNR and CDR2 is FQNEAQ (reference sequence). The junction had 6 bases not matched to a gene; V was cut back by 2 bases and J by 3 bases. The CDR3 contains 16 residues. The DNA for the CDR3 is TGTGCCAGCAGCTTACCCGCAGGGGGCGGTGGAAACACCATATATTTT. Protein sequence: CASSLPAGGGGNTIYF.

This clonotype was found a few times. The rearrangement joins TRBV6-5 to TRBJ1-5; D may be TRBD1 (5 bases). CDR3 length: 15 amino acids. Germline CDR1 is MNHEY and CDR2 is SVGAGI. V was clipped by 2 bases and J by 0 bases, with 8 bases between them. This chain's CDR3 is CASSYDRYSNQPQHF. The CDR3 region has the DNA TGTGCCAGCAGTTACGACAGATATAGCAATCAGCCCCAGCATTTT.

This clonotype was counted between two and nine times. The genes are TRBV4-1 and TRBJ2-3; D gene ambiguous. V lost 1 base and J 2 bases, leaving 7 bases between the germline ends. There are 14 residues in the CDR3. Germline V gene sequence: CDR1 MGHRA, CDR2 YSYEKL. The CDR3 loop reads CASSQVRHTDTQYF. The CDR3 nucleotides read TGCGCCAGCAGCCAAGTTAGACACACAGATACGCAGTATTTT.

Written as DNA, the CDR3 is TGTGCCAGCAGCCGCGGTAGCATTCAGTACTTC. Residues: CASSRGSIQYF. The chain carries TRBV12-3 or TRBV12-4 and TRBJ2-4; D call uncertain. The CDR3 has 11 residues. V was trimmed by 6 bases and J by 9 bases, leaving 9 bases between them.

This rearrangement joins TRBV6-5 to TRBJ1-3; D not resolved. With 0 bases removed from V and 1 base from J, the gap between germline ends came to 13 bases. The CDR3 covers 17 residues. Germline assignment: CDR1 MNHEY and CDR2 SVGAGI. The CDR3 nucleotides read TGTGCCAGCAGTTACTCCCCCCCCGAAGGGTCTGGAAACACCATATATTTT. It is translated as CASSYSPPEGSGNTIYF.

J is TRBJ2-1 and V is TRBV6-5, with 13 nucleotides matching TRBD2. There are 14 residues in the CDR3. V lost 5 bases to trimming and J lost 10 bases; unmatched junction nucleotides: 5. Germline CDR1 and CDR2: MNHEY and SVGAGI. The CDR3 reads CASSPRLAGGEQFF. The DNA for the CDR3 is TGTGCCAGCAGTCCTCGACTAGCGGGGGGCGAGCAGTTCTTC.

This clonotype was picked up many times. The J gene is TRBJ1-1, the V gene TRBV6-6, with D tentatively TRBD1 (5 bases). This CDR3 region has 12 residues. Germline values: CDR1 MNHNY, CDR2 SVGAGI (reference sequence). Trimming pared 6 bases from V and 1 base from J, leaving 6 bases between. In nucleotides, the CDR3 is TGTGCCAGCAGCACAGGGAACACTGAAGCTTTCTTT. Its translation: CASSTGNTEAFF.

The chain uses TRBV4-1 and TRBJ2-2; TRBD2 agrees at 11 bases. Looked up from germline, CDR1 is MGHRA and CDR2 is YSYEKL. This CDR3 spans 17 amino acids. With V trimmed by 1 base and J by 6 bases, 7 bases remained unmatched. The CDR3 reads CASSQGLAGKVSGELFF. As DNA, the CDR3 is TGCGCCAGCAGCCAAGGACTAGCGGGAAAGGTGTCCGGGGAGCTGTTTTTT.

The rearrangement joins TRBV7-9 to TRBJ1-5, with 9 bases matching TRBD1. Germline-derived CDR1 and CDR2 are SEHNR and FQNEAQ (reference sequence). V trimming: 5 bases; J trimming: 7 bases; junction bases outside the gene matches: 9. The CDR3 has 15 residues. DNA of the CDR3: TGTGCCAGCAGCCAGACAGGGGGAGTTGGCCAGCCCCAGCATTTT. Translating it yields CASSQTGGVGQPQHF.

This clonotype was detected a few times. The chain has TRBV7-2 and TRBJ2-1; possibly TRBD1 or TRBD2 for D (6 bases each). The CDR3 is made up of 14 amino acids. V was trimmed by 5 bases and J by 8 bases, leaving 16 bases between them. The germline gives CDR1 SGHTA, CDR2 FQGNSA. CDR3 DNA: TGTGCCAGCAGCCCGGGACTCCCAGGGGATGAGCAGTTCTTC. This gives the protein CASSPGLPGDEQFF.

This clonotype was counted between two and nine times. This rearrangement joins TRBV7-2 to TRBJ2-4; D might be TRBD1 or TRBD2, each matching 5 bases. Germline CDR1 is SGHTA and CDR2 is FQGNSA. This CDR3 has 15 amino acids. V was pared by 1 base and J by 4 bases, with 11 bases between. The CDR3 sequence: CASSLEGTTKNIQYF. CDR3 nucleotide sequence: TGTGCCAGCAGCTTAGAAGGGACGACAAAAAACATTCAGTACTTC.

The chain employs TRBV6-6 and TRBJ2-7; unclear D gene. Trimming removed 2 bases from V and 6 bases from J, with 8 bases in between. The V gene's germline CDR1 is MNHNY and CDR2 SVGAGI (reference sequence). The CDR3 is 12 amino acids. CDR3 loop: CASSYRVAEQYF. The CDR3 coding sequence is TGTGCCAGCAGTTACAGGGTTGCCGAGCAGTACTTC.

The chain recombines TRBV20-1 with TRBJ2-7, with D tentatively TRBD1 (6 bases). The ends were cut back, 7 bases at V and 0 bases at J, with 10 bases in the middle. This CDR3 region has 12 residues. CDR1 is DFQATT, CDR2 SNEGSKA, per germline (reference sequence). CDR3 amino acids: CSDRDNSYEQYF. CDR3 in DNA: TGCAGTGACCGGGACAACTCCTACGAGCAGTACTTC.

This chain joins TRBV4-2 and TRBJ2-1, with no clear D. Trimming shortened V by 0 bases and J by 9 bases, and 6 bases separated the two germline ends. The CDR3 sequence is 12 residues long. The germline gives CDR1 LGHNA, CDR2 YNFKEQ. CDR3 DNA: TGTGCCAGCAGCCAAGATCAGAGTGAGCAGTTCTTC. It translates to CASSQDQSEQFF.

This chain joins TRBV7-8 and TRBJ1-5; D uncertain. This CDR3 spans 14 amino acids. The V gene's germline CDR1 is SGHVS and CDR2 FQNEAQ. V lost 2 bases, J lost 9 bases, and 14 bases lay in between. CDR3 region: CASSLSSVDRPQHF. DNA for the CDR3: TGTGCCAGCAGCTTAAGCAGCGTCGATAGGCCCCAGCATTTT.

This clonotype has only a few counts. The chain carries TRBV11-2 and TRBJ1-2; TRBD1 aligns across 10 bases. The V gene's germline CDR1 is SGHAT and CDR2 FQNNGV. With 2 bases clipped from V and 6 bases from J, the junction kept 9 bases outside the gene matches. The length of the CDR3 is 16 residues. In DNA form, the CDR3 reads TGTGCCAGCAGCTTATTCGAGACAGGGGGCGTCAATGGCTACACCTTC. Translation gives CASSLFETGGVNGYTF.

In this sample, this clonotype turned up a few times. The V call is TRBV4-1, the J call TRBJ2-2, with 7 bases fitting TRBD1. Looked up from germline, CDR1 is MGHRA and CDR2 is YSYEKL. J was trimmed by 0 bases and V by 2 bases; bases with no gene match: 3. CDR3 length equals 16 residues. CDR3 sequence reads: CASSQPGQSNTGELFF. The CDR3 DNA reads TGCGCCAGCAGCCAACCGGGACAGTCGAACACCGGGGAGCTGTTTTTT.